This T cell receptor beta chain comes out of a study of shared clonotypes between healthy human individuals. Libraries were prepared by immunoSEQ multiplex PCR; TCRdb keeps only in-frame clonotypes and omits some of them. The repertoire holds approximately 2,000,000 clones, with around 92% as singletons. This CDR3 is built from 15 residues. Losses at the gene ends were 7 bases for V and 2 bases for J; bases not matched to a gene: 8. CDR1 and CDR2 (germline): LNHDA, SQIVND (reference sequence). This clone has just one count. Sequenced: naive CD4+ T cells from PBMCs. Subset denoted: CD45RA+ positively selected. This clonotype was sampled from a young man in good health. Some clones in this sample may be carry-over from other donors' samples. The chain joins TRBV19 to TRBJ1-5, with 7 nucleotides matching TRBD1. Here the CDR3 reads CASTPQGSGNQPQHF. In nucleotides, the CDR3 is TGTGCCAGTACCCCACAGGGGTCGGGCAATCAGCCCCAGCATTTT.